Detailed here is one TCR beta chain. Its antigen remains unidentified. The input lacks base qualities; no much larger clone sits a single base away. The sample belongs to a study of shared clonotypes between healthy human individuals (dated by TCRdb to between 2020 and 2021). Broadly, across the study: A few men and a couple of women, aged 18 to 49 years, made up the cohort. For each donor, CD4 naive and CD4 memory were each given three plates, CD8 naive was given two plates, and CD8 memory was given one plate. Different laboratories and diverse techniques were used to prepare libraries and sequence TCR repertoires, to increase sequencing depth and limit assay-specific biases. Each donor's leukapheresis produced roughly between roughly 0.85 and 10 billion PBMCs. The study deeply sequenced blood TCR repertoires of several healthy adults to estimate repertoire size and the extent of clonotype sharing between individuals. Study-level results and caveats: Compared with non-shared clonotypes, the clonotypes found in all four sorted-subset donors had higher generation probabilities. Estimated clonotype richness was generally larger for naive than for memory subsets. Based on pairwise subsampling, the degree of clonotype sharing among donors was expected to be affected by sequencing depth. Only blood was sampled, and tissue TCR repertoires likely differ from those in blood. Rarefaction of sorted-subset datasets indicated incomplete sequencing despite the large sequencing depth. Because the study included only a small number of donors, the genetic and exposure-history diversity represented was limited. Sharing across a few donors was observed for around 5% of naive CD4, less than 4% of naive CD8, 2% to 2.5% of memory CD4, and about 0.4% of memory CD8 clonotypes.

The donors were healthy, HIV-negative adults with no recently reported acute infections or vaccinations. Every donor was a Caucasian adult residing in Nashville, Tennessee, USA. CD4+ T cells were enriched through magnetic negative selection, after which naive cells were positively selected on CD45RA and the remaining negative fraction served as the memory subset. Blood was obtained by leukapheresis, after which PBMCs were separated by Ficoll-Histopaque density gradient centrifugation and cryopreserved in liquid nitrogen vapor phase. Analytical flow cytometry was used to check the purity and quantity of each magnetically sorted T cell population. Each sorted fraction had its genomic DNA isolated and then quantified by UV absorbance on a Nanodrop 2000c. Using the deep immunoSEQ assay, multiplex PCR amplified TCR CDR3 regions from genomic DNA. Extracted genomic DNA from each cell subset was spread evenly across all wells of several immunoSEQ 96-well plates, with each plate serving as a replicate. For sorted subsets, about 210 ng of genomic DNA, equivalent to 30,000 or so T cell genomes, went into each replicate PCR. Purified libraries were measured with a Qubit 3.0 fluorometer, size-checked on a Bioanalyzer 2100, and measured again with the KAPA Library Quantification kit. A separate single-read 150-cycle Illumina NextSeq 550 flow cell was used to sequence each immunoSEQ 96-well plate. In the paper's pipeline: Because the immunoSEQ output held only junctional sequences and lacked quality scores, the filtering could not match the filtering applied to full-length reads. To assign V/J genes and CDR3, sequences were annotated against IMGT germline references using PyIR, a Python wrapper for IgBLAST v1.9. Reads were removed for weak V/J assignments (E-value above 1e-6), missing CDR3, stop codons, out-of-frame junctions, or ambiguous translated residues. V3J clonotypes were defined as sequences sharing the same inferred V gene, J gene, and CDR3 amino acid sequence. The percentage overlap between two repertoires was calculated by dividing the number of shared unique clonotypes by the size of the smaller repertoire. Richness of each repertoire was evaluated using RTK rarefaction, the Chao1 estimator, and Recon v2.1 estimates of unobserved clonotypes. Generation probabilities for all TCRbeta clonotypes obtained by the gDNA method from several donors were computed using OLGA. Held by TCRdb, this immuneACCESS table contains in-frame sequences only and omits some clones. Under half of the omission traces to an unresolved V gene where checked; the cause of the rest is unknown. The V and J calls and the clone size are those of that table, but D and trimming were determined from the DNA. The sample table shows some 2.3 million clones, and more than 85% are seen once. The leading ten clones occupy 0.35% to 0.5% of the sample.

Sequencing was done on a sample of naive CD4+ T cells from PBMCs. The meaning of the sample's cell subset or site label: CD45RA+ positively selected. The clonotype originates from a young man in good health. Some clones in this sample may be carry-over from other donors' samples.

The DNA is TGTGCCAGCAGTGAAGTAGGTAGCTTCTACGAGCAGTACTTC. It translates as CASSEVGSFYEQYF. The sequence is built from TRBV6-1 and TRBJ2-7; the D gene cannot be resolved reliably. CDR1 and CDR2 are read off the germline V gene as MNHNS and SASEGT. V is clipped by 1 base and J by 3 bases, and the sequence between their germline boundaries is 10 bases long. The CDR3 runs 14 residues from the cysteine to the phenylalanine. Only the CDR3 part of the read is kept: 42 bases, read in frame from the first base.